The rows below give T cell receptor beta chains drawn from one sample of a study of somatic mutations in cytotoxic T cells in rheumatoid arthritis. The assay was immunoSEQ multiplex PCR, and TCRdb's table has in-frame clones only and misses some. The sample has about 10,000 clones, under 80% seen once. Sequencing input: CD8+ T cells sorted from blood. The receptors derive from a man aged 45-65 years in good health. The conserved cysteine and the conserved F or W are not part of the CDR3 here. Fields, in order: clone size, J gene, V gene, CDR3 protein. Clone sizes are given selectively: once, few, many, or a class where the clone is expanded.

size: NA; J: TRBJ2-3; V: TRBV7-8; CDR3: ASSNRAGSSTDTQY
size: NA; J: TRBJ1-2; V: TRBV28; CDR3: ASRPGPGIYGYT
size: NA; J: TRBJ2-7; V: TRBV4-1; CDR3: ASSHRLAGGMEQY
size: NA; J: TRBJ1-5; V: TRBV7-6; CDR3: ASSLSPLQPQH
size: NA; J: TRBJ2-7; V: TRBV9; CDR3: ASSVGNAAGYEQY
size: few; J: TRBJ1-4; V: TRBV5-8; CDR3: ASSPGTATNEKLF
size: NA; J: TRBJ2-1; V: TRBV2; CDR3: ASSEVGQANNEQF
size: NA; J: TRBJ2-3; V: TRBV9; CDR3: ASSSPGLGSGTQY
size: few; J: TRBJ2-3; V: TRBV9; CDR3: ASSVKWDRGHDTQY
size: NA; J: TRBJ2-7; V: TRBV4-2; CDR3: ASSIRTGHEQY
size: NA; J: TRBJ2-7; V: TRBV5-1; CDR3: ASSIRQGMSYEQY
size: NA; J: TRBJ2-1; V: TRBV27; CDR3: ASSITGSSYNEQF
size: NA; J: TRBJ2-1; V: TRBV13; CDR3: ASSYNRDREGEWQF
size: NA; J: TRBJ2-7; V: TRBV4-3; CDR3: ASSQDHAGAGGLGEQY
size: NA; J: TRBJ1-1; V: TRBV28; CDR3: ASSFFGRGREAF
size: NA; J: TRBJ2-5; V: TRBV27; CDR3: ASSRVAQETQY
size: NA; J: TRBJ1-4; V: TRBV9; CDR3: ASSPTSSTNEKLF